The clone carrying this TCR beta chain was seen repeatedly, ten times or more. Antigen: not known. This sample is part of a study of CD8 T cells in ankylosing spondylitis. Quantitative 5'-RACE with molecular barcodes was used to make the TCR beta libraries. TCRdb re-derived calls from the 5' RACE reads in MiXCR, one entry per CDR3 protein. This table holds around 300,000 distinct CDR3 sequences, roughly 12% found once. The V and J ends lost 8 bases and 6 bases respectively, with 9 bases between them. There are 11 residues in the CDR3. Germline assignment: CDR1 SNHLY and CDR2 FYNNEI. Notes on the study in general: The disease-linked clones had a CD8+ phenotype and low blood frequencies. Clones linked to disease were reported to show significant enrichment in matched ankylosing spondylitis synovial fluid. A motif in TCR beta, a set of eight or nine highly homologous variants, appeared characteristic of ankylosing spondylitis blood.

The sample taken for sequencing was blood, either unsorted or a sorted T cell fraction (not recorded which). The receptor's source is a female donor with ankylosing spondylitis or in good health (not recorded which). The rearrangement uses TRBV2 and TRBJ2-3, with TRBD1 as a possible D gene (6 bases). For the CDR3, the DNA is TGTGCCAGCGCGCAGGGGGATACGCAGTATTTT. It codes for CASAQGDTQYF.